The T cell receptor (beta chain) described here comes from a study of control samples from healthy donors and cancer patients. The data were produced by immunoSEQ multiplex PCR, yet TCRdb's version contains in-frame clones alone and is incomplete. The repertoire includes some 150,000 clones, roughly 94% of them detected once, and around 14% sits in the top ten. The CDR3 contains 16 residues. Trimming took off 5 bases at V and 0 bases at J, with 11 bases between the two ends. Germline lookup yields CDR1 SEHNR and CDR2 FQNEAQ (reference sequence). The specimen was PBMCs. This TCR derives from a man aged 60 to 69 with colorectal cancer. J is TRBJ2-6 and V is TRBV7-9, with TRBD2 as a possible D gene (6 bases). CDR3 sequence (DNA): TGTGCCAGCAGCCCAGGGCGGGGCTCTGGGGCCAACGTCCTGACTTTC. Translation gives CASSPGRGSGANVLTF.